Sequencing of this TCR beta chain was carried out in a study of blood T cell repertoires in COVID-19. Study-wide context: The cDNA or gDNA used as material had been derived from T cells, B-cell-depleted T cells, or PBMCs.

Original handling: Estimates of nucleated cell counts were drawn from the amplification of reference gene primers. The repertoire was sequenced with immunoSEQ multiplex PCR; TCRdb's copy has only in-frame clones and lacks some. V and J calls and clone size are copied from that table; D and trimming were computed from the DNA. Counted here are over 90,000 clones, around nine tenths occurring once; the ten biggest clones make up about 3%. Unmatched junction bases numbered 14, after V lost 6 bases and J lost 8 bases. Germline V lookup: CDR1 MNHNY, CDR2 SVGAGI (reference sequence). The length of the CDR3 is 16 residues.

This receptor was taken from a human donor in a cohort sampled during active COVID-19. V is TRBV6-6 and J is TRBJ2-1, with 9 bases identical to TRBD2. The sample comprised peripheral blood. The CDR3 DNA follows: TGTGCCAGCAGCCCCCTGGGGGCGGGGGGGCATGATGAGCAGTTCTTC. It codes for CASSPLGAGGHDEQFF.